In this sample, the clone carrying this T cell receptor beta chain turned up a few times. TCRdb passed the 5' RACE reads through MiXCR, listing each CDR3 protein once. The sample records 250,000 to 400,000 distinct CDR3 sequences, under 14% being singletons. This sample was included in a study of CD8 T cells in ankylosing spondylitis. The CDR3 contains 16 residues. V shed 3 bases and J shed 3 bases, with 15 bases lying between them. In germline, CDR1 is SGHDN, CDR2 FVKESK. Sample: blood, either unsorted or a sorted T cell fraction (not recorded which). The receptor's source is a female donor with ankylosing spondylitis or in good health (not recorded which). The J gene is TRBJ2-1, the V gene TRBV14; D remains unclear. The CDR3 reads CASSHSSVLGYNEQFF. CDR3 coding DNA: TGTGCCAGCAGCCACAGCTCTGTATTGGGCTACAATGAGCAGTTCTTC.